Sequencing of this T cell receptor beta chain was carried out in a study of blood T cell repertoires in COVID-19. Study information: Whether acute or convalescent, the COVID-19 samples came from the United States, Italy and Spain. T cells, B-cell-depleted T cells, or PBMCs supplied cDNA or gDNA.

As handled by the study authors: Counts of nucleated cells, estimated from reference gene primer amplification, were obtained. The assay was immunoSEQ multiplex PCR, and TCRdb's table has in-frame clones only and misses some. That table supplies the V and J calls and clone size; D and trimming were determined from the DNA. The sample consists of approximately 150,000 clones, roughly three quarters of them appearing once. The CDR3 is made up of 14 amino acids. The V gene's germline CDR1 is SQVTM and CDR2 ANQGSEA. Trimming removed 6 bases from V and 5 bases from J, with 17 bases in between. This receptor was obtained from a man in his sixties with acute or convalescent COVID-19. Material for sequencing was peripheral blood. The gene calls are TRBV29-1 and TRBJ2-1; D perhaps matches TRBD1 (8 bases). The CDR3 DNA follows: TGCAGCGTCGACTACAGGGGGGGGGACAATGAGCAGTTCTTC. As protein: CSVDYRGGDNEQFF.